This T cell receptor beta chain was identified in a study of blood T cells in healthy people across ages. A J-beta primer mix and a sample-barcoded 5' primer were used in a second PCR of roughly 6 to 11 cycles. In TCRdb, the 5' RACE reads were re-called with MiXCR into one record per CDR3 protein. The profile shows around 870,000 distinct CDR3 sequences, more than 25% of them singletons. CDR1 is KGHDR, CDR2 SFDVKD, per germline. CDR3 length: 16 amino acids. The sample holds a few counts of this clonotype. Its antigen is undetermined. A much bigger clone sits one base away, suggesting this may be a read error. Findings and caveats of the study: Among long-lived donors, naive CD4+ cells were more numerous and diversity higher than in aged donors. Naive and antigen-experienced cells could not be conclusively compared, given unsorted PBMCs.

Total RNA was isolated from each sample in quantities of at least 5.5 micrograms. The receptor's source is a woman older than 75 in good health. Sequencing was carried out using blood. The rearrangement uses TRBV24-1 and TRBJ2-1; TRBD2 matches at 10 bases. The J call may be in error: the DNA end matches TRBJ2-7 better. CDR3 nucleotide sequence: TGTGCCACCAGTGATAGGGTAGCGGGGGGTCTCAATGAGCAGTACTTC. Its protein is CATSDRVAGGLNEQYF.